A single sample is the source of the 17 T cell receptor beta chains below, sequenced in a study of naive and memory T cell subsets. The beta constant-region primer was an equimolar mix of two oligonucleotides covering TRBC1 and TRBC2. TCRdb fed the UMI-ligation and nested PCR reads into MiXCR, producing one record per CDR3 protein. The data contain under 150,000 distinct CDR3 sequences, more than 15% of them singletons. Sequencing was carried out using naive CD4+ T cells from blood. The receptors here all came from a human donor in good health.

This clonotype has just a few counts. The chain couples TRBV4-1 to TRBJ2-1, with TRBD2 matching over 8 bases. This CDR3 spans 16 amino acids. The germline V gene encodes CDR1 MGHRA and CDR2 YSYEKL. Trimming at V came to 1 base and at J to 7 bases, leaving 9 bases not matched to a gene. CDR3 residues: CASSQVRAGVWNEQFF. Written as DNA, the CDR3 is TGCGCCAGCAGCCAAGTTAGAGCGGGAGTATGGAATGAGCAGTTCTTC.

This clonotype came up a few times. This chain connects TRBV24-1 to TRBJ2-3, with TRBD1 matching 10 bases. This CDR3 comprises 16 residues. V was clipped by 2 bases and J by 4 bases; unmatched bases: 5. From germline, CDR1 is KGHDR and CDR2 SFDVKD. CDR3 in DNA: TGTGCCACCAGTGATTCCAGGACAGGGGGGGCAGATACGCAGTATTTT. The encoded protein is CATSDSRTGGADTQYF.

This clonotype was observed at least ten times. The gene calls are TRBV18 and TRBJ1-6; the D is unclear. Per germline, CDR1 KGHSH and CDR2 LQKENI. Trimming stripped 2 bases from V and 9 bases from J, with 26 bases between. CDR3 length: 19 residues. The CDR3 is CASSPKSRTSGAGSSPLHF. The DNA for the CDR3 is TGTGCCAGCTCACCAAAATCCAGAACAAGCGGTGCCGGTAGTTCACCCCTCCACTTT.

A few counts support this clonotype. CDR3 bases: TGTGCCAGCTCACCGGATGCGGCTAGCGGCTGGAGGAACTCCTACAATGAGCAGTTCTTC. Amino acids: CASSPDAASGWRNSYNEQFF. The chain combines TRBV18 with TRBJ2-1, with 7 nucleotides matching TRBD2. CDR1 is KGHSH, CDR2 LQKENI, per germline. The trim removed 3 bases at V and 0 bases at J, leaving 17 bases unmatched. The CDR3 runs 20 residues.

This clonotype appeared a few times. The rearrangement links TRBV10-3 to TRBJ1-5, with a possible D match to TRBD1 (5 bases). Germline CDR1 reads ENHRY; CDR2 reads SYGVKD. The CDR3 runs to 16 residues. Trimming removed 0 bases from V and 5 bases from J, with 14 bases in between. Here the CDR3 DNA reads TGTGCCATCAGTGAGTCGGTTAAGACAGCGGATCAGCCCCAGCATTTT. The encoded protein is CAISESVKTADQPQHF.

V and J are TRBV28 and TRBJ1-4, with D maybe TRBD1 (6 bases). V lost 6 bases and J 10 bases, leaving 24 bases between the germline ends. In germline, CDR1 is MDHEN, CDR2 SYDVKM. The length of the CDR3 is 16 residues. CDR3 coding DNA: TGTGCCAGCAGCCACTCCGGACAGAAGGGACTCGGAAAACTGTTTTTT. This encodes CASSHSGQKGLGKLFF.

This rearrangement joins TRBV5-1 to TRBJ2-3; a weak D match, TRBD2 (5 bases). The germline gives CDR1 SGHRS, CDR2 YFSETQ. The ends were cut back, 5 bases at V and 1 base at J, with 14 bases in the middle. The CDR3 totals 15 residues. CDR3 nucleotide sequence: TGCGCCAGCAGTGAAGGACTCCGACGCACAGATACGCAGTATTTT. Its translation: CASSEGLRRTDTQYF.

The chain carries TRBV6-5 and TRBJ1-6, with unresolved D. V was clipped by 5 bases and J by 7 bases, with 12 bases between them. The CDR3 contains 14 residues. CDR1 and CDR2 (germline): MNHEY, SVGAGI. CDR3 DNA: TGTGCCAGCAGTCGCGGACTGGGGAATTCACCCCTCCACTTT. This encodes CASSRGLGNSPLHF.

This clonotype was detected a few times. The chain uses TRBV5-6 and TRBJ2-4; 9 bases fit TRBD2. The V and J ends lost 3 bases and 2 bases, in that order; junction bases with no gene match: 9. The CDR3 spans 17 residues. The germline V gene has CDR1 SGHDT and CDR2 YYEEEE. CDR3 nucleotides: TGTGCCAGCAGCTCCGTCGGGGCGGGAGGGACCAAAAACATTCAGTACTTC. Translated, it gives CASSSVGAGGTKNIQYF.

The rearrangement joins TRBV9 to TRBJ2-5; TRBD2 might be the D (5 bases). Per germline, CDR1 SGDLS and CDR2 YYNGEE. The CDR3 contains 14 residues. Trimming removed 0 bases from V and 5 bases from J, with 11 bases in between. The CDR3 coding sequence is TGTGCCAGCAGCGTAGGTTGGGAGAGGGAGACCCAGTACTTC. Protein product: CASSVGWERETQYF.

The chain has TRBV7-9 and TRBJ1-1, with D unclear. Between the trimmed V and J ends, which lost 5 bases and 1 base, there was a span of 8 bases. Germline V gene sequence: CDR1 SEHNR, CDR2 FQNEAQ (reference sequence). This CDR3 has 13 amino acids. CDR3 nucleotides: TGTGCCAGCAGCGCCCGGGCGAACACTGAAGCTTTCTTT. Translation gives CASSARANTEAFF. The full variable domain, in which reference TRBV7-9 and TRBJ1-1 provide the parts outside the CDR3, is DTGVSQNPRHKITKRGQNVTFRCDPISEHNRLYWYRQTLGQGPEFLTYFQNEAQLEKSRLLSDRFSAERPKGSFSTLEIQRTEQGDSAMYLCASSARANTEAFFGQGTRLTVV.

This clonotype was counted only a few times. The chain couples TRBV12-3 or TRBV12-4 to TRBJ2-1, with 13 bases matching TRBD2. Trimming at V came to 0 bases and at J to 14 bases, leaving 13 bases not matched to a gene. CDR3 length: 17 amino acids. DNA of the CDR3: TGTGCCAGCAGTTTAGCCCCCGGACTAGCGGGAGAGGTGGGGGAGTTCTTC. It codes for CASSLAPGLAGEVGEFF.

This clonotype was counted at least ten times. The J gene is TRBJ2-5, the V gene TRBV7-2; D not certain. The length of the CDR3 is 15 residues. Trimming removed 2 bases from V and 5 bases from J, with 15 bases in between. CDR1 is SGHTA, CDR2 FQGNSA, per germline. This CDR3 reads CASSLRLSLVETQYF. CDR3 DNA: TGTGCCAGCAGCTTACGGCTCAGTCTAGTGGAGACCCAGTACTTC.

V gene TRBV10-3 combines with J gene TRBJ1-5; D is unresolved. The V end was cut by 4 bases, the J end by 0 bases, with 4 bases between. The CDR3 is made up of 13 amino acids. From germline, CDR1 is ENHRY and CDR2 SYGVKD. CDR3 nucleotides: TGTGCCATCAGTGGGGATAGCAATCAGCCCCAGCATTTT. It is translated as CAISGDSNQPQHF.

In this sample, this clonotype turned up a few times. The rearrangement uses TRBV5-1 and TRBJ2-1; D perhaps matches TRBD2 (6 bases). This CDR3 has 16 residues. CDR1 and CDR2 (germline): SGHRS, YFSETQ. Trimming pared 0 bases from V and 0 bases from J, leaving 10 bases between. Here the CDR3 reads CASSLGDSLSYNEQFF. DNA of the CDR3: TGCGCCAGCAGCTTGGGGGACTCACTCTCCTACAATGAGCAGTTCTTC.

This chain joins TRBV5-1 and TRBJ2-5; either TRBD1 or TRBD2 may fit D (6 bases each). The V end lost 3 bases, the J end lost 1 base, and 16 bases lay between the germline ends. CDR1 is SGHRS, CDR2 YFSETQ, per germline. CDR3 size: 16 residues. The CDR3 spells CASSSGKGGIQETQYF. In DNA form, the CDR3 reads TGCGCCAGCAGCTCGGGGAAGGGGGGAATCCAAGAGACCCAGTACTTC.

The CDR3 loop reads CASSLSTTINEQFF. DNA of the CDR3: TGTGCCAGCAGCTTGAGCACTACTATCAATGAGCAGTTCTTC. J is TRBJ2-1 and V is TRBV5-5; D is unresolved. This CDR3 has 14 residues. The germline gives CDR1 SGHKS, CDR2 YYEKEE (reference sequence). The V gene lost 1 base and the J gene lost 6 bases, with 11 bases spanning the gap.